Presented here are 20 T cell receptor beta chains from one specimen sequenced in a study of OX40 agonist ivuxolimab in advanced cancers. Some clones are missing from TCRdb's copy, which holds only in-frame ones; the method was immunoSEQ multiplex PCR. The sample comprises 66,000 or so clones, roughly 90% of which are singletons, and around 25% rests with the top ten. The sample consisted of CD4+ or CD8+ T cells sorted from blood, taken in a trial of the OX40 agonist ivuxolimab. The receptors derive from an adult with an advanced solid tumor such as melanoma, head and neck, liver or kidney cancer.

This chain uses TRBV28 with TRBJ1-5; unclear D gene. This CDR3 comprises 15 residues. Germline V CDR1 and CDR2: MDHEN, SYDVKM. V dropped 3 bases and J dropped 0 bases, with 9 bases sitting between them. CDR3 sequence: CASSFLSYSNQPQHF. CDR3 bases: TGTGCCAGCAGTTTTTTGAGCTATAGCAATCAGCCCCAGCATTTT.

This clone has only a few counts. V is TRBV30 and J is TRBJ1-3, with 7 bases matching TRBD1. The V segment lost 1 base and the J segment 8 bases; nucleotides outside the gene matches: 2. Germline loops: CDR1 GTSNPN, CDR2 SVGIG (reference sequence). This CDR3 is 12 amino acids long. CDR3 bases: TGTGCCTGGAGTGAGCAGGGGGACACCATATATTTT. This sequence encodes CAWSEQGDTIYF.

The chain links TRBV15 to TRBJ2-7; D unresolved. Trimming cost V 0 bases and J 0 bases, with 12 bases left between them. The germline gives CDR1 LNHNV, CDR2 YYDKDF (reference sequence). CDR3 length: 16 residues. In DNA, the CDR3 is TGTGCCACCAGCAGAGAGGTCAGCTTAATCTCCTACGAGCAGTACTTC. Its translation: CATSREVSLISYEQYF.

This clone was recorded once. This rearrangement joins TRBV7-9 to TRBJ2-1, with TRBD2 matching over 11 bases. Germline V CDR1 and CDR2: SEHNR, FQNEAQ (reference sequence). This CDR3 contains 17 residues. The junction had 17 bases not matched to a gene; V was cut back by 7 bases and J by 9 bases. The CDR3 DNA reads as TGTGCCAGCACCTGGACTAGCGGGTACCCTAGAGGTCTTGAGCAGTTCTTC. It specifies CASTWTSGYPRGLEQFF. The full variable domain, rest sourced from reference TRBV7-9 and TRBJ2-1, is DTGVSQNPRHKITKRGQNVTFRCDPISEHNRLYWYRQTLGQGPEFLTYFQNEAQLEKSRLLSDRFSAERPKGSFSTLEIQRTEQGDSAMYLCASTWTSGYPRGLEQFFGPGTRLTVL.

The rearrangement links TRBV7-8 to TRBJ2-3; D is uncertain. Germline V CDR1 and CDR2: SGHVS, FQNEAQ. The ends were cut back, 5 bases at V and 5 bases at J, with 14 bases in the middle. The CDR3 sequence is 14 residues long. CDR3 protein: CASSPPLGGDTQYF. CDR3 DNA: TGTGCCAGCAGCCCCCCTCTCGGCGGAGATACGCAGTATTTT.

In its sample, this clone was seen once. The chain links TRBV7-2 to TRBJ1-2, with 12 bases fitting TRBD1. The J segment lost 8 bases and the V segment lost 3 bases, leaving 4 bases of the junction unmatched. Germline loops: CDR1 SGHTA, CDR2 FQGNSA. The CDR3 contains 14 residues. In DNA, the CDR3 is TGTGCCAGCAGCTTGGGACAGGGGGCGTGGGGCTACACCTTC. The encoded protein is CASSLGQGAWGYTF.

This clone was detected once. This rearrangement joins TRBV6-1 to TRBJ2-1, with 8 bases lining up with TRBD2. The germline gives CDR1 MNHNS, CDR2 SASEGT. This CDR3 has 14 residues. V dropped 1 base and J dropped 10; count of bases not matched to a gene: 6. CDR3 DNA sequence: TGTGCCAGCAGTGAAGGAGCGGGGGTTAGGGAGCAGTTCTTC. Translation: CASSEGAGVREQFF.

The chain is built from TRBV25-1 and TRBJ1-1; D uncertain. Germline V CDR1 and CDR2: MGHDK, SYGVNS. Trimming removed 3 bases from V and 0 bases from J, with 11 bases in between. CDR3 length: 15 residues. CDR3 nucleotides: TGTGCCAGCAGTGATGGACCCGGGGTGAACACTGAAGCTTTCTTT. Protein product: CASSDGPGVNTEAFF. Together with reference TRBV25-1 and TRBJ1-1, the CDR3 gives the full variable domain: EADIYQTPRYLVIGTGKKITLECSQTMGHDKMYWYQQDPGMELHLIHYSYGVNSTEKGDLSSESTVSRIRTEHFPLTLESARPSHTSQYLCASSDGPGVNTEAFFGQGTRLTVV.

This chain connects TRBV6-5 to TRBJ2-1, with D perhaps matching TRBD1 (6 bases). The germline CDR1 and CDR2 sequences are MNHEY and SVGAGI. The CDR3 contains 14 residues. Between the trimmed V and J ends, which lost 2 bases and 6 bases, there was a span of 11 bases. The CDR3 coding sequence is TGTGCCAGCAGTTACAGGCCAGGGGCCAATGAGCAGTTCTTC. This gives the protein CASSYRPGANEQFF.

V is TRBV12-5 and J is TRBJ1-2; D gene uncertain. CDR3 size: 17 residues. Germline CDR1 LGHNT, CDR2 FRNRAP. V was cut by 1 base and J by 4 bases, with 19 bases left in between. In nucleotides, the CDR3 is TGTGCTAGTGGTTTGGAGTGGATAGTCCCATTTCTCTATGGCTACACCTTC. Amino acid sequence: CASGLEWIVPFLYGYTF.

This chain uses TRBV10-3 with TRBJ1-2, with D possibly matching TRBD1 (5 bases). Trimming stripped 7 bases from V and 4 bases from J, with 19 bases between. CDR1 is ENHRY and CDR2 is SYGVKD in the germline V gene. CDR3 length equals 15 residues. CDR3 nucleotide sequence: TGTGCCATCACACCAGGGACCGAGCCTTTCTATGGCTACACCTTC. Translating it yields CAITPGTEPFYGYTF.

This clone appeared once. The CDR3: CASSSRGFGGYEQYF. In nucleotides, the CDR3 is TGTGCCAGCAGCTCTCGGGGCTTTGGGGGCTACGAGCAGTACTTC. The rearrangement joins TRBV28 to TRBJ2-7; D is tentatively TRBD1 or TRBD2 (5 bases each). The length of the CDR3 is 15 residues. CDR1 MDHEN and CDR2 SYDVKM come from the germline V gene. V was clipped by 6 bases and J by 3 bases, with 18 bases between them.

The chain couples TRBV7-9 to TRBJ2-3; D possibly uses TRBD1 or TRBD2 (6 bases each). The CDR3 totals 16 residues. Per the germline V gene, CDR1 is SEHNR and CDR2 is FQNEAQ (reference sequence). The V end lost 8 bases, the J end lost 6 bases, and 24 bases lay between the germline ends. The CDR3 region has the DNA TGTGCCAGCTTTAATCGGCCGGGACTTAGGGGGGATACGCAGTATTTT. Encoded protein: CASFNRPGLRGDTQYF.

The chain joins TRBV9 to TRBJ2-7; D unresolved. This CDR3 has 13 amino acids. Germline V gene lookup returns CDR1 SGDLS and CDR2 YYNGEE. Trimming took off 4 bases at V and 4 bases at J, with 12 bases between the two ends. CDR3 in DNA: TGTGCCAGCAGCTCAGACCAATCATACGAGCAGTACTTC. This encodes CASSSDQSYEQYF. Full variable domain (remainder filled in from reference TRBV9 and TRBJ2-7): DSGVTQTPKHLITATGQRVTLRCSPRSGDLSVYWYQQSLDQGLQFLIQYYNGEERAKGNILERFSAQQFPDLHSELNLSSLELGDSALYFCASSSDQSYEQYFGPGTRLTVT.

The chain employs TRBV6-5 and TRBJ1-2, with unresolved D. This CDR3 region has 15 residues. Trimming pared 5 bases from V and 4 bases from J, leaving 17 bases between. Germline loops: CDR1 MNHEY, CDR2 SVGAGI. The DNA for the CDR3 is TGTGCCAGCAGTCCCCTAACCGGCCTAGGCTATGGCTACACCTTC. Residues: CASSPLTGLGYGYTF.

The rearrangement uses TRBV9 and TRBJ2-3, with a possible D match to TRBD2 (5 bases). Trimming cost V 4 bases and J 2 bases, with 11 bases left between them. CDR1 is SGDLS and CDR2 is YYNGEE in the germline V gene. The CDR3 is made up of 14 amino acids. The CDR3 region is CASSLGGFTDTQYF. CDR3 DNA: TGTGCCAGCAGCCTAGGCGGGTTCACAGATACGCAGTATTTT.

The CDR3 coding sequence is TGTGCCAGCAGCCCCCCGGGATACCCCTCTGGAAACACCATATATTTT. The encoded protein is CASSPPGYPSGNTIYF. The chain is built from TRBV6-6 and TRBJ1-3, with D hard to call. Germline V CDR1 and CDR2: MNHNY, SVGAGI (reference sequence). Trimming removed 6 bases at V and 0 bases at J, with 15 bases between. This CDR3 has 16 amino acids.

This rearrangement joins TRBV19 to TRBJ2-7; D call uncertain. The CDR3 totals 11 residues. The germline V gene has CDR1 LNHDA and CDR2 SQIVND (reference sequence). V was cut by 9 bases and J by 6 bases, with 12 bases left in between. This chain's CDR3 is CARGPPAEQYV. The CDR3 DNA sequence: TGTGCCAGAGGGCCACCCGCCGAGCAGTACGTC.

This clone was found a few times. The rearrangement uses TRBV7-8 and TRBJ2-1; 8 bases are shared with TRBD2. V was pared by 1 base and J by 4 bases, with 6 bases of the junction left unmatched. The germline CDR1 and CDR2 sequences are SGHVS and FQNEAQ. The CDR3 has 16 residues. CDR3 in amino acids: CASSLVPRGAYNEQFF. CDR3 coding DNA: TGTGCCAGCAGCTTAGTTCCGCGGGGGGCGTACAATGAGCAGTTCTTC.

The chain employs TRBV7-6 and TRBJ2-7; possibly TRBD2 for D (5 bases). Germline V gene data show CDR1 as SGHVS and CDR2 as FNYEAQ. The V end was cut by 1 base, the J end by 3 bases, with 10 bases between. The CDR3 runs 14 residues. CDR3 in DNA: TGTGCCAGCAGCTTAGGTGGGGAGAGCTACGAGCAGTACTTC. Amino acids: CASSLGGESYEQYF.